Below, one T cell receptor beta chain is given with its context. The data originate from a study of T cell repertoires in cytomegalovirus infection. TCRdb re-called the reads with MiXCR, one entry per CDR3 protein. This sample has around 300,000 distinct CDR3 sequences; under 30% occur once, and the top ten carry about 15%. V lost 5 bases and J lost 8, with 10 bases in between. Germline CDR1 and CDR2: SGHTA and FQGTGA. This CDR3 has 13 amino acids. The J gene is TRBJ1-6, the V gene TRBV7-3; D is undetermined. The sequenced sample consisted of PBMCs. The sequence was collected from a human donor in good health (CMV status not recorded). Some clones in this sample may be carry-over from other donors' samples. The chain's CDR3 is CASSRTADSPLHF. The CDR3 DNA sequence: TGTGCCAGCAGCCGGACTGCGGATTCACCCCTCCACTTT.